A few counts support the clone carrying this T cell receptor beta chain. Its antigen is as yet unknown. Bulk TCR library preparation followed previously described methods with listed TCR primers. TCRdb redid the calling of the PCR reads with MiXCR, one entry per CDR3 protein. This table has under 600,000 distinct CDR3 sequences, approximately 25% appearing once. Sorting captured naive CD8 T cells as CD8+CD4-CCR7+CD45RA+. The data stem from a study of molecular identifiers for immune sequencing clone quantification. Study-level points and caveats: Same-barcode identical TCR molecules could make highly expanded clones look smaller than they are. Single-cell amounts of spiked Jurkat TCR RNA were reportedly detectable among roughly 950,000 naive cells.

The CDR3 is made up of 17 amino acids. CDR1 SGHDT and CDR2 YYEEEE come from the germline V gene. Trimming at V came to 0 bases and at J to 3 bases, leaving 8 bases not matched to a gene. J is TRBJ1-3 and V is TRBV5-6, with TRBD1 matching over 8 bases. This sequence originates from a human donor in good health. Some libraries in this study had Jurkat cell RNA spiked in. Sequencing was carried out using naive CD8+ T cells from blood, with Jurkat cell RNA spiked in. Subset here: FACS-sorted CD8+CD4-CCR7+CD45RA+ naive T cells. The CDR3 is CASSLEGDRGSGNTIYF. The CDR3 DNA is TGTGCCAGCAGCTTGGAAGGTGACAGGGGTAGTGGAAACACCATATATTTT. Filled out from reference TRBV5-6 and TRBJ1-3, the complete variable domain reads DAGVTQSPTHLIKTRGQQVTLRCSPKSGHDTVSWYQQALGQGPQFIFQYYEEEERQRGNFPDRFSGHQFPNYSSELNVNALLLGDSALYLCASSLEGDRGSGNTIYFGEGSWLTVV.